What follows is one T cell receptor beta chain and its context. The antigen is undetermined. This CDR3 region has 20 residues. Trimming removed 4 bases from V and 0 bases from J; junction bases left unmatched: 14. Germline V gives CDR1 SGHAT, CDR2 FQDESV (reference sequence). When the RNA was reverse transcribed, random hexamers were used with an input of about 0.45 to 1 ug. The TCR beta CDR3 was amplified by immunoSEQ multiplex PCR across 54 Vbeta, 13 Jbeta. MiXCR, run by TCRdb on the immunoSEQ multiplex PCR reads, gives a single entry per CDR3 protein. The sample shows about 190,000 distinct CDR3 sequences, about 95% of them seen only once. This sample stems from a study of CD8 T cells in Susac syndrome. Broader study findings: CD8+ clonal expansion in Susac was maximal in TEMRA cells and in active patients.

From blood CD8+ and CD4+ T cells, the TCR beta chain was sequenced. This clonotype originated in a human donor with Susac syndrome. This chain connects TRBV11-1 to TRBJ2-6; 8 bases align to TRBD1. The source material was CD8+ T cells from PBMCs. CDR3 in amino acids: CASSSNPGQGTSSGANVLTF. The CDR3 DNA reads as TGTGCCAGCAGCTCCAATCCTGGACAGGGAACGAGCTCTGGGGCCAACGTCCTGACTTTC.